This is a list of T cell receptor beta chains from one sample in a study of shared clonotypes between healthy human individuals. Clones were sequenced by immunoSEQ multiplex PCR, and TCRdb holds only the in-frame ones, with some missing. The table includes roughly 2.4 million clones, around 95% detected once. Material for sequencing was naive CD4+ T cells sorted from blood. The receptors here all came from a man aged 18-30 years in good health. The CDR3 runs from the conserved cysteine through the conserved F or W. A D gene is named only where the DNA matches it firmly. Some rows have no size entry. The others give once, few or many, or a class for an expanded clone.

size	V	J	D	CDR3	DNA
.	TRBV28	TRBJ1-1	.	CASSLWSNSREGAEAFF	TGTGCCAGCAGTTTATGGAGTAATTCGAGGGAAGGGGCTGAAGCTTTCTTT
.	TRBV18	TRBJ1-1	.	CASSPLVGGDTEAFF	TGTGCCAGCTCACCACTTGTGGGAGGGGACACTGAAGCTTTCTTT
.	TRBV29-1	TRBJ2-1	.	CSVGRGFDEQFF	TGCAGCGTTGGCCGAGGTTTCGATGAGCAGTTCTTC
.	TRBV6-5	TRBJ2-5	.	CASSRAVQETQYF	TGTGCCAGCTCCCGGGCAGTTCAAGAGACCCAGTACTTC
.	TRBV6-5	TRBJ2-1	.	CASSRTAYNEQFF	TGTGCCAGCAGCCGGACAGCCTACAATGAGCAGTTCTTC
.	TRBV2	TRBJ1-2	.	CASTQDQSANYGYTF	TGTGCCAGCACCCAGGACCAGTCCGCTAACTATGGCTACACCTTC
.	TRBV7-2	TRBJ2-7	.	CASSFQGYEQYF	TGTGCCAGCAGCTTTCAGGGCTACGAGCAGTACTTC
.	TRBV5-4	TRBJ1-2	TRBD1	CASSSGGINYGYTF	TGTGCCAGCAGCTCAGGGGGGATCAACTATGGCTACACCTTC
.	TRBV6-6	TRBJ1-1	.	CASSPGSKNTEAFF	TGTGCCAGCAGCCCCGGGTCTAAGAACACTGAAGCTTTCTTT
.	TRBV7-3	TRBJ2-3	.	CASSLSHGDTQYF	TGTGCCAGCAGCTTAAGTCATGGGGATACGCAGTATTTT
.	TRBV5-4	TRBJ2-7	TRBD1	CASSSRQGSYEQYF	TGTGCCAGCAGCTCCAGACAGGGGTCCTACGAGCAGTACTTC
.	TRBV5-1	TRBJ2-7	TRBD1	CASRIQGDSYEQYF	TGCGCCAGCAGGATACAGGGGGACTCCTACGAGCAGTACTTC
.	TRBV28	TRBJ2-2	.	CASSLERTGELFF	TGTGCCAGCAGTTTGGAGAGGACCGGGGAGCTGTTTTTT
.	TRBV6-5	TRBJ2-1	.	CASSSTLGEQFF	TGTGCCAGCAGTTCGACCCTTGGTGAGCAGTTCTTC
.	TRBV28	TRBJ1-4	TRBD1	CASRSGGVGEKLFF	TGTGCCAGCAGGTCAGGGGGGGTCGGAGAAAAACTGTTTTTT
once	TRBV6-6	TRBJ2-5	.	CASSYAGGRQETQYF	TGTGCCAGCAGTTACGCGGGCGGGCGTCAAGAGACCCAGTACTTC